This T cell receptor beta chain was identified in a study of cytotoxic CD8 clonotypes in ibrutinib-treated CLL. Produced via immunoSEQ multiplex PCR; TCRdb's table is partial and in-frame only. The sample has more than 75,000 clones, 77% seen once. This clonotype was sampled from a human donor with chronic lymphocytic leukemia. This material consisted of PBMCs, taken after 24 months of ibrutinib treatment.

CDR3 in amino acids: CASSRSPDTQYF. The CDR3 DNA reads TGCGCCAGCAGCAGGAGTCCAGATACGCAGTATTTT. This chain uses TRBV5-1 with TRBJ2-3; no clear D. This CDR3 has 12 amino acids. Trimming removed 4 bases at V and 4 bases at J, with 7 bases between. Germline CDR1 and CDR2: SGHRS and YFSETQ.